These T cell receptor beta chains were read from a single sample in a study of PD-1 blockade in mismatch repair-deficient tumors. TCRdb's copy holds only in-frame clones and misses some; the assay was immunoSEQ multiplex PCR. The sample consists of 120,000 or so clones, about 88% of them appearing once. Sequenced material: peripheral blood, taken 72 weeks after starting pembrolizumab. These receptors all stem from an adult with mismatch repair-deficient cancer. The CDR3 runs from the conserved cysteine through the conserved F or W. The D gene is left open where the match is weak. The size entry is marked missing in some rows and otherwise reads once, few, many or a size class.

v_gene	abundance	j_gene	len	d_gene	CDR3aa
TRBV5-1	-	TRBJ2-7	15	TRBD2	CASSLDGREGPEQYF
TRBV19	-	TRBJ2-2	18	TRBD2	CASTSGDRLAGVGGELFF
TRBV19	-	TRBJ2-2	16	TRBD1	CASSIATTGITGELFF
TRBV4-3	-	TRBJ2-7	15	-	CASSQVLDGTYEQYF
TRBV4-1	-	TRBJ2-1	18	-	CASSQDPSRGRGHNEQFF
TRBV7-2	once	TRBJ2-1	16	-	CASSLVGGISYNEQFF
TRBV27	-	TRBJ2-7	15	TRBD1	CASAKGPGQSYEQYF
TRBV7-9	few	TRBJ1-2	13	-	CASLLGDGYGYTF
TRBV19	-	TRBJ2-7	14	-	CASSLDSLSYEQYF
TRBV7-2	-	TRBJ2-7	15	-	CASSLAGTHSYEQYF
TRBV6-1	-	TRBJ2-7	16	-	CASSGQATTPSYEQYF
TRBV5-5	-	TRBJ2-7	16	TRBD1	CASSPVRDRATYEQYF
TRBV6-6	once	TRBJ2-1	15	TRBD2	CASSYAGGLYNEQFF
TRBV29-1	once	TRBJ2-5	15	-	CSVVGRDSPSWTQYF
TRBV18	few	TRBJ1-2	14	-	CASSPPDSNYGYTF